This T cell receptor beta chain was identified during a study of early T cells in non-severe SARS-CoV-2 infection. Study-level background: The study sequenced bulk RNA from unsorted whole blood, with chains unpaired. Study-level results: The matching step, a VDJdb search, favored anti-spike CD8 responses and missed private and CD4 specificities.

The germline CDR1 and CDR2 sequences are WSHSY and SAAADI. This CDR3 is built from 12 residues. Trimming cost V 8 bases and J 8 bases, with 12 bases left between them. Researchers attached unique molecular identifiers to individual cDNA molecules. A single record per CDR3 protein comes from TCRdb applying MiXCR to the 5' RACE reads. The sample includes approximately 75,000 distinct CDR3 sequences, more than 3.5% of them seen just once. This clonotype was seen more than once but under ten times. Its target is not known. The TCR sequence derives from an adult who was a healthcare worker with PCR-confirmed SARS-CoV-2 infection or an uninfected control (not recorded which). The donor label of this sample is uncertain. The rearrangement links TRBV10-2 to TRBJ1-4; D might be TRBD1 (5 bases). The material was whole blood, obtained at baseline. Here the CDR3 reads CASGDVGEKLFF. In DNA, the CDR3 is TGCGCCAGCGGGGACGTTGGGGAAAAACTGTTTTTT.